Listed here are 3 T cell receptor beta chains from one sample, sequenced in a study of cytomegalovirus exposure and HLA in healthy donors. Use of 60 Vbeta and 13 Jbeta primers characterized the PCR. The data were produced by immunoSEQ multiplex PCR, yet TCRdb's version contains in-frame clones alone and is incomplete. This sample has 150,000 or so clones, with approximately 82% found just once. The sample was PBMCs. Receptor source: a young man in good health and CMV-seropositive.

The chain combines TRBV11-2 with TRBJ2-7; 8 bases align to TRBD1. Germline V gene lookup returns CDR1 SGHAT and CDR2 FQNNGV. Unmatched junction bases numbered 4, after V lost 5 bases and J lost 7 bases. The CDR3 spans 12 residues. The CDR3 loop is CASSAGQVEQYF. Written as DNA, the CDR3 is TGTGCCAGCAGCGCGGGACAGGTAGAGCAGTACTTC.

This chain links TRBV27 with TRBJ2-7; 9 nucleotides match TRBD1. This CDR3 contains 15 residues. Germline V lookup: CDR1 MNHEY, CDR2 SMNVEV (reference sequence). V lost 5 bases, J lost 4 bases, and 9 bases stayed unmatched. The CDR3 region is CASSGTGTGRYEQYF. CDR3 nucleotide sequence: TGTGCCAGCAGTGGGACCGGGACAGGGAGGTACGAGCAGTACTTC.

J is TRBJ2-1 and V is TRBV6-6, with D perhaps TRBD2 (5 bases). From germline, CDR1 is MNHNY and CDR2 SVGAGI (reference sequence). The CDR3 has 15 residues. V gave up 2 bases and J gave up 4 bases, with 12 bases separating them. The CDR3 sequence: CASSYEDSRYNEQFF. Here the CDR3 DNA reads TGTGCCAGCAGTTACGAGGACTCCAGATACAATGAGCAGTTCTTC.